This TCR beta chain originates from a study of blood T cell repertoires in COVID-19. Unmatched junction bases numbered 6, after V lost 3 bases and J lost 6 bases. Germline CDR1 reads SGHRS; CDR2 reads YFSETQ. The CDR3 consists of 14 residues. Clones were read by immunoSEQ multiplex PCR, and TCRdb kept only the in-frame ones, dropping some. The repertoire holds a few hundred thousand clones, about nine tenths seen once, with 0.85% to 1% in the top ten. This clone appeared a few times. The TCR was taken from a woman aged 40 to 50 who had recovered from COVID-19. The J gene is TRBJ2-1, the V gene TRBV5-1; 7 bases are a match to TRBD2. What was sequenced was peripheral blood. The CDR3 spells CASSYPREVNEQFF. In DNA form, the CDR3 reads TGCGCCAGCAGCTACCCCCGGGAGGTCAATGAGCAGTTCTTC.